The 25 T cell receptor beta chains below come from one sample, sequenced in a study of blood T cell repertoires in COVID-19. TCRdb's table, derived via immunoSEQ multiplex PCR, lists solely in-frame clones and lacks some. The data show roughly 200,000 clones, roughly 94% seen once. The sequenced material came from peripheral blood. The receptors were sampled from a man younger than 45 with COVID-19, enrolled during active disease.

The chain has TRBV5-6 and TRBJ1-4; 7 bases agree with TRBD1. The CDR3 loop spans 15 amino acids. The junction had 5 bases not matched to a gene; V was cut back by 4 bases and J by 2 bases. Germline V gene lookup returns CDR1 SGHDT and CDR2 YYEEEE. In DNA, the CDR3 is TGTGCCAGCAGCAGGCTACAGGGGACTAATGAAAAACTGTTTTTT. Protein product: CASSRLQGTNEKLFF.

This sequence joins TRBV9 and TRBJ1-2; TRBD1 is a possible D gene (5 bases). Germline V CDR1 and CDR2: SGDLS, YYNGEE. V dropped 0 bases and J dropped 7 bases, with 7 bases sitting between them. The CDR3 has 12 residues. This CDR3 is CASSVEGFGYTF. The CDR3 DNA reads TGTGCCAGCAGCGTAGAGGGGTTTGGCTACACCTTC.

This clone was detected once. The chain uses TRBV24-1 and TRBJ2-2; weak D call: TRBD2 (5 bases). CDR1 KGHDR and CDR2 SFDVKD come from the germline V gene. With 9 bases removed from V and 2 bases from J, the gap between germline ends came to 12 bases. The CDR3 has 14 amino acids. CDR3 sequence reads: CATGPGINTGELFF. The DNA for the CDR3 is TGTGCCACCGGACCGGGAATAAACACCGGGGAGCTGTTTTTT.

CDR3 sequence: CASSGQGGGVSNQPQHF. The CDR3 coding sequence is TGTGCCAGCAGTGGTCAAGGGGGGGGAGTTAGCAATCAGCCCCAGCATTTT. The chain carries TRBV2 and TRBJ1-5, with a weak D call TRBD1 (6 bases). The germline gives CDR1 SNHLY, CDR2 FYNNEI. V was shortened by 4 bases and J by 0 bases, with 16 bases between the two germline ends. CDR3 length: 17 residues.

The rearrangement links TRBV4-1 to TRBJ1-2; D is undetermined. There are 15 residues in the CDR3. Between the trimmed V and J ends, which lost 0 bases and 0 bases, there was a span of 8 bases. The V gene's germline CDR1 is MGHRA and CDR2 YSYEKL. The CDR3: CASSQDLAANYGYTF. The CDR3 DNA is TGCGCCAGCAGCCAAGATCTTGCAGCTAACTATGGCTACACCTTC.

CDR3 in amino acids: CASRLTSGGANEQFF. The CDR3 DNA reads TGTGCCAGTAGGTTGACTAGCGGGGGTGCCAATGAGCAGTTCTTC. This chain connects TRBV19 to TRBJ2-1; 12 nucleotides match TRBD2. Germline V gene lookup returns CDR1 LNHDA and CDR2 SQIVND (reference sequence). V shed 6 bases, J shed 6 bases, and the junction held 6 bases outside the gene matches. This CDR3 comprises 15 residues. Variable domain in full (rest from reference TRBV19 and TRBJ2-1): DGGITQSPKYLFRKEGQNVTLSCEQNLNHDAMYWYRQDPGQGLRLIYYSQIVNDFQKGDIAEGYSVSREKKESFPLTVTSAQKNPTAFYLCASRLTSGGANEQFFGPGTRLTVL.

The chain has TRBV5-6 and TRBJ1-4; D is unresolved. Trimming removed 5 bases from V and 5 bases from J, with 13 bases in between. CDR3 length: 14 residues. Germline CDR1 and CDR2: SGHDT and YYEEEE. The CDR3 sequence: CASSRYGRNEKLFF. For the CDR3, the DNA is TGTGCCAGCAGTAGGTACGGCAGGAATGAAAAACTGTTTTTT. Filled out from reference TRBV5-6 and TRBJ1-4, the complete variable domain reads DAGVTQSPTHLIKTRGQQVTLRCSPKSGHDTVSWYQQALGQGPQFIFQYYEEEERQRGNFPDRFSGHQFPNYSSELNVNALLLGDSALYLCASSRYGRNEKLFFGSGTQLSVL.

The V call is TRBV7-9, the J call TRBJ1-1; D is uncertain. There are 10 residues in the CDR3. Between the trimmed V and J ends, which lost 3 bases and 7 bases, there was a span of 3 bases. Germline V gene lookup returns CDR1 SEHNR and CDR2 FQNEAQ (reference sequence). The CDR3 here is CASSFYEAFF. The CDR3 nucleotides are TGTGCCAGCAGCTTTTATGAAGCTTTCTTT. The full variable domain, rest sourced from reference TRBV7-9 and TRBJ1-1, is DTGVSQNPRHKITKRGQNVTFRCDPISEHNRLYWYRQTLGQGPEFLTYFQNEAQLEKSRLLSDRFSAERPKGSFSTLEIQRTEQGDSAMYLCASSFYEAFFGQGTRLTVV.

The chain carries TRBV5-1 and TRBJ1-3; D not resolved. The CDR3 has 16 amino acids. Trimming pared 0 bases from V and 0 bases from J, leaving 10 bases between. Germline CDR1 is SGHRS and CDR2 is YFSETQ. CDR3 nucleotides: TGCGCCAGCAGCTTGGAGCAACAGTCCTCTGGAAACACCATATATTTT. Amino acid sequence: CASSLEQQSSGNTIYF. The full variable domain, completed using reference TRBV5-1 and TRBJ1-3, is KAGVTQTPRYLIKTRGQQVTLSCSPISGHRSVSWYQQTPGQGLQFLFEYFSETQRNKGNFPGRFSGRQFSNSRSEMNVSTLELGDSALYLCASSLEQQSSGNTIYFGEGSWLTVV.

The chain carries TRBV18 and TRBJ1-5; D is ambiguous. This CDR3 spans 17 amino acids. Trimming removed 3 bases from V and 6 bases from J, with 21 bases in between. CDR1 is KGHSH, CDR2 LQKENI, per germline. The CDR3 here is CASSPMPGSAGSQPQHF. The CDR3 bases are TGTGCCAGCTCACCGATGCCCGGGAGTGCGGGAAGTCAGCCCCAGCATTTT.

CDR3 protein: CASSLIGAGVSEQFF. DNA for the CDR3: TGTGCCAGCAGCTTAATTGGGGCAGGGGTAAGTGAGCAGTTCTTC. The chain joins TRBV7-2 to TRBJ2-1; tentative D call: TRBD1 (6 bases). Trimming stripped 2 bases from V and 9 bases from J, with 17 bases between. Germline-derived CDR1 and CDR2 are SGHTA and FQGNSA. The CDR3 runs 15 residues. Combining the CDR3 with reference TRBV7-2 and TRBJ2-1 gives the whole variable domain GAGVSQSPSNKVTEKGKDVELRCDPISGHTALYWYRQSLGQGLEFLIYFQGNSAPDKSGLPSDRFSAERTGGSVSTLTIQRTQQEDSAVYLCASSLIGAGVSEQFFGPGTRLTVL.

The rearrangement joins TRBV19 to TRBJ2-5; D is ambiguous. CDR1 is LNHDA, CDR2 SQIVND, per germline (reference sequence). Deletions cut 5 bases from V and 5 bases from J, with 12 bases between. This CDR3 contains 13 residues. The CDR3 region has the DNA TGTGCCAGTAGTTACCAGGCCCAGGAGACCCAGTACTTC. Protein product: CASSYQAQETQYF.

Of note for this clone: This sample also contains other DNA sequences that code for the same CDR3. This sequence joins TRBV12-3 or TRBV12-4 and TRBJ1-2; TRBD1 matches at 7 bases. V dropped 6 bases and J dropped 7; count of bases not matched to a gene: 8. The CDR3 contains 13 residues. The CDR3 nucleotides read TGTGCCAGCAGCCTTGACAGGGTGGGTGGCTACACCTTC. Residues: CASSLDRVGGYTF.

The genes are TRBV24-1 and TRBJ2-1; 7 bases fit TRBD1. CDR3 length: 15 residues. Germline V lookup: CDR1 KGHDR, CDR2 SFDVKD. The junction had 8 bases not matched to a gene; V was cut back by 3 bases and J by 7 bases. CDR3 protein: CATSDRQGDRNEQFF. The CDR3, as DNA: TGTGCCACCAGTGATAGACAGGGCGATCGGAATGAGCAGTTCTTC.

The chain's CDR3 is CASSQASGGDYEQYF. The CDR3 nucleotides read TGTGCCAGCAGCCAAGCTAGCGGCGGTGACTACGAGCAGTACTTC. This chain joins TRBV4-2 and TRBJ2-7; 7 nucleotides line up with TRBD2. The CDR3 sequence is 15 residues long. The germline gives CDR1 LGHNA, CDR2 YNFKEQ. V shed 1 base and J 3 bases; nucleotides not matched to a gene: 6.

V and J are TRBV7-2 and TRBJ1-1; D is ambiguous. From germline, CDR1 is SGHTA and CDR2 FQGNSA. This CDR3 contains 15 residues. Trimming cost V 3 bases and J 3 bases, with 14 bases left between them. The CDR3 here is CASSFSDRWDTEAFF. The CDR3 nucleotides read TGTGCCAGCAGCTTTAGCGACCGTTGGGACACTGAAGCTTTCTTT.

The V gene is TRBV6-5, the J gene TRBJ2-7, with 8 nucleotides matching TRBD2. Germline assignment: CDR1 MNHEY and CDR2 SVGAGI. With V trimmed by 4 bases and J by 2 bases, 4 bases remained unmatched. The CDR3 is made up of 14 amino acids. The CDR3 DNA follows: TGTGCCAGCAGTTCGGGGGGGGTGGCCTACGAGCAGTACTTC. It encodes CASSSGGVAYEQYF.

This chain connects TRBV6-5 to TRBJ1-4, with D possibly matching TRBD1 (6 bases). CDR3 length: 12 amino acids. Trimming took 2 bases from V and 15 from J, leaving 13 bases between them. Germline loops: CDR1 MNHEY, CDR2 SVGAGI. CDR3 sequence (DNA): TGTGCCAGCAGTTACGGGGGTGAGGGGGTGTTTTTT. This sequence encodes CASSYGGEGVFF.

The DNA for the CDR3 is TGTGCCAGCAGCGGAGCGACAGGGTCGAACACCGGGGAGCTGTTTTTT. Translating it yields CASSGATGSNTGELFF. The chain has TRBV9 and TRBJ2-2; 7 bases align to TRBD1. The CDR3 is made up of 16 amino acids. The trim removed 3 bases at V and 0 bases at J, leaving 5 bases unmatched. The V gene's germline CDR1 is SGDLS and CDR2 YYNGEE.

This sequence joins TRBV25-1 and TRBJ1-1; D unclear. Looked up from germline, CDR1 is MGHDK and CDR2 is SYGVNS. The ends were cut back, 0 bases at V and 1 base at J, with 15 bases in the middle. The CDR3 totals 17 residues. CDR3: CASSEYNPRVRNTEAFF. CDR3 nucleotide sequence: TGTGCCAGCAGTGAATATAACCCGCGGGTGAGGAACACTGAAGCTTTCTTT.

The genes are TRBV7-9 and TRBJ1-1; 7 bases are shared with TRBD1. CDR3 length equals 15 residues. Germline trimming cut 5 bases from V and 5 bases from J; bases unmatched to any gene: 11. Germline CDR1 is SEHNR and CDR2 is FQNEAQ (reference sequence). CDR3 loop: CASSAPWTGETEAFF. The CDR3 DNA reads TGTGCCAGCAGCGCACCTTGGACAGGAGAAACTGAAGCTTTCTTT. Full variable domain (rest looked up from reference TRBV7-9 and TRBJ1-1): DTGVSQNPRHKITKRGQNVTFRCDPISEHNRLYWYRQTLGQGPEFLTYFQNEAQLEKSRLLSDRFSAERPKGSFSTLEIQRTEQGDSAMYLCASSAPWTGETEAFFGQGTRLTVV.

The CDR3 protein is CASSQFSSYNSPLHF. CDR3 DNA sequence: TGTGCCAGCAGTCAATTCAGCTCCTATAATTCACCCCTCCACTTT. The chain links TRBV11-2 to TRBJ1-6; D is uncertain. The CDR3 loop spans 15 amino acids. The germline V and J ends were trimmed by 6 bases and 0 bases, with 9 bases remaining between them. CDR1 is SGHAT, CDR2 FQNNGV, per germline.

The V and J genes are TRBV13 and TRBJ2-3; 9 bases agree with TRBD1. This CDR3 spans 17 amino acids. Germline V gene sequence: CDR1 PRHDT, CDR2 FYEKMQ (reference sequence). V was pared by 6 bases and J by 9 bases, with 19 bases of the junction left unmatched. The CDR3 loop is CASRLAFGTGRSVTQYF. The CDR3 DNA sequence: TGTGCCAGCAGGTTGGCCTTCGGGACAGGGAGGTCGGTAACGCAGTATTTT.

This CDR3 is CASSILGGFGYTF. The CDR3 bases are TGTGCCAGTAGTATACTCGGGGGGTTTGGCTACACCTTC. The V and J genes are TRBV19 and TRBJ1-2, with TRBD1 as a possible D gene (5 bases). Deletions cut 2 bases from V and 7 bases from J, with 11 bases between. Germline assignment: CDR1 LNHDA and CDR2 SQIVND (reference sequence). There are 13 residues in the CDR3.

The chain joins TRBV7-9 to TRBJ1-1; TRBD1 agrees at 8 bases. The V gene's germline CDR1 is SEHNR and CDR2 FQNEAQ (reference sequence). J lost 6 bases, V lost 3 bases, and 6 bases had no gene match. This CDR3 region has 14 residues. This CDR3 reads CASSFKDRAAEAFF. The CDR3 DNA is TGTGCCAGCAGCTTTAAGGACAGGGCCGCTGAAGCTTTCTTT.